This T cell receptor beta chain was profiled in a study of blood T cell repertoires in COVID-19. Study-wide background: Sites across the United States, Italy and Spain contributed samples from acute and convalescent COVID-19. T cells, B-cell-depleted T cells, or PBMCs provided the cDNA or gDNA that served as material.

The CDR3 sequence is 15 residues long. V shed 0 bases and J shed 2 bases, with 11 bases lying between them. The germline V gene has CDR1 MNHEY and CDR2 SVGEGT. Authors' analysis steps: The assay estimated nucleated cells by amplifying reference gene primers. Only in-frame clones appear in the TCRdb table, and some are missing; sequencing was by immunoSEQ multiplex PCR. V and J calls and clone size are given by that table; D and trimming were obtained from the DNA. Seen here are roughly 60,000 clones, roughly 90% observed once, and the top ten hold under 4.5%. The sequencing sample was made of peripheral blood. The chain has TRBV6-2 or TRBV6-3 and TRBJ2-7; tentatively, D is TRBD2 (6 bases). The receptor was derived from a human donor in a cohort sampled during active COVID-19. CDR3: CASSYSWDSAYEQYF. CDR3 DNA: TGTGCCAGCAGTTACTCGTGGGACTCGGCCTACGAGCAGTACTTC.